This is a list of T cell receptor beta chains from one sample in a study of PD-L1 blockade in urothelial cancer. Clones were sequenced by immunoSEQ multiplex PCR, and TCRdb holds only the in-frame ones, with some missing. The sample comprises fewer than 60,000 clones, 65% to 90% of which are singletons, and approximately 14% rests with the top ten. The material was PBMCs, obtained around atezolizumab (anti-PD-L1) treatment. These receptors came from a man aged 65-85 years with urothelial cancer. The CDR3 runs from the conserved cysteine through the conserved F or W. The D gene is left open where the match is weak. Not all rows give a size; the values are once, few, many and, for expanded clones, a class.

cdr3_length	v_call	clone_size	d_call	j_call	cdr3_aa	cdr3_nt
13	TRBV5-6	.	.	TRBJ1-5	CASSSGIGQPQHF	TGTGCCAGCAGCTCGGGGATAGGTCAGCCCCAGCATTTT
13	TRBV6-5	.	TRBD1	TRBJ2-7	CASRAAGGYEQYF	TGTGCCAGCCGCGCTGCAGGGGGTTACGAGCAGTACTTC
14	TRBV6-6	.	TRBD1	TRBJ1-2	CASSYDRANYGYTF	TGTGCCAGCAGTTACGACAGGGCAAACTATGGCTACACCTTC
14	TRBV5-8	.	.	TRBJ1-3	CASSVRHSGNTIYF	TGTGCCAGCAGCGTCAGACATTCTGGAAACACCATATATTTT
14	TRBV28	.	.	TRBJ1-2	CASSAAGARVVDTF	TGTGCCAGCAGTGCCGCGGGGGCGCGGGTAGTCGACACCTTC
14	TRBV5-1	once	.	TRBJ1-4	CASSLGRWNEKLFF	TGCGCCAGCAGCTTGGGCCGGTGGAATGAAAAACTGTTTTTT
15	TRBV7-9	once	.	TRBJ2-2	CASSLVLAGTGELFF	TGTGCCAGCAGCTTAGTACTAGCTGGCACCGGGGAGCTGTTTTTT
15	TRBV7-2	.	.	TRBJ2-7	CASSLAPTREYEQYF	TGTGCCAGCAGCTTAGCTCCTACGAGGGAATACGAGCAGTACTTC
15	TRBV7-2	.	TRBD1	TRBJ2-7	CASSLRTTGNYEQYF	TGTGCCAGCAGCTTGCGAACGACAGGGAACTACGAGCAGTACTTC
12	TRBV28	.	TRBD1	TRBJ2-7	CASSSGDRRTVF	TGTGCCAGCAGTTCCGGGGACAGGCGGACGGTCTTC
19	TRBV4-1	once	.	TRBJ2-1	CASSQDFRVGAGEGDEQFF	TGCGCCAGCAGCCAAGATTTCCGGGTTGGCGCGGGAGAGGGGGATGAGCAGTTCTTC
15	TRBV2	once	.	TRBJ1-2	CASTLEAASNYGYTF	TGTGCCAGCACCCTAGAAGCGGCATCGAACTATGGCTACACCTTC
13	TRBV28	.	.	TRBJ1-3	CASSRVTGNTIYF	TGTGCCAGCAGTCGCGTCACGGGAAACACCATATATTTT
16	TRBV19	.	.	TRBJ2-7	CASSRGHGGAVYEQYF	TGTGCCAGTAGTAGGGGCCATGGAGGGGCAGTTTACGAGCAGTACTTC
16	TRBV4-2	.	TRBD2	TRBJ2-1	CASSQPGTSGGGEQFF	TGTGCCAGCAGCCAACCCGGGACTAGCGGGGGGGGTGAGCAGTTCTTC
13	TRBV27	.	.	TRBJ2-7	CASRSGDRYEQYF	TGTGCCAGCAGATCCGGCGACAGATACGAGCAGTACTTC
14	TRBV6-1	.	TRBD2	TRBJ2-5	CASTLVGGSETQYF	TGTGCCAGCACCCTAGTGGGAGGGTCAGAGACCCAGTACTTC
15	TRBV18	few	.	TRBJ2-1	CASSPPGGEGNEQFF	TGTGCCAGCTCACCACCTGGCGGGGAAGGGAATGAGCAGTTCTTC
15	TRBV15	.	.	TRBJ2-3	CATSTGGITTDTQYF	TGTGCCACCAGCACGGGCGGGATCACCACAGATACGCAGTATTTT
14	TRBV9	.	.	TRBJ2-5	CASSVSDGGETQYF	TGTGCCAGCAGCGTATCTGACGGGGGAGAGACCCAGTACTTC
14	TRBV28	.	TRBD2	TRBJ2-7	CASSFASGTYEQYF	TGTGCCAGCAGTTTCGCTAGCGGGACGTACGAGCAGTACTTC
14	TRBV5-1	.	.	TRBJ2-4	CASSLTTAKNIQYF	TGCGCCAGCAGCTTGACTACAGCCAAAAACATTCAGTACTTC
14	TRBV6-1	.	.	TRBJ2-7	CASREGTTAYEQYF	TGTGCCAGCAGAGAGGGGACAACCGCCTACGAGCAGTACTTC
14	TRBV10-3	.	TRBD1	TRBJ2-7	CAIRTGGETYEQYF	TGTGCCATCAGGACAGGGGGTGAAACCTACGAGCAGTACTTC
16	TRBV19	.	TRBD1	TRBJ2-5	CASSPRDRGGRETQYF	TGTGCCAGTAGTCCCCGCGACAGGGGTGGGAGGGAGACCCAGTACTTC
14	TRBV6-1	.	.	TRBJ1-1	CASRSSGENTEAFF	TGTGCCAGCAGATCGTCGGGGGAGAACACTGAAGCTTTCTTT
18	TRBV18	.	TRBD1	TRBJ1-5	CATSERGPNSLGNQPQHF	TGTGCCACCTCGGAAAGGGGGCCCAACTCTTTAGGCAATCAGCCCCAGCATTTT